This TCR beta chain stems from a study of T cell responses to AZD1222 COVID-19 vaccine. Remarks on this clone: Its antigen is unidentified.

Whether given at about 4 or about 12 weeks, second doses were pooled. General study results and limits: Epitopes outside B.1.351 and B.1.1.7 mutated regions reportedly drew nearly half of spike TCRs. Spike-specific TCR breadth and depth went up after people got two AZD1222 doses. Spike was spanned by vaccine-associated CD4 TCRs, which were dominant at 160-218 and 743-854.

Sequenced by immunoSEQ multiplex PCR; TCRdb stores in-frame clones only, minus some. The sample carries approximately 100,000 clones, more than 75% recorded once. This receptor was obtained from an adult who received the AZD1222 COVID-19 vaccine. The sample was peripheral blood, taken 28 days after the second AZD1222 dose.

The CDR3 DNA is TGTGCCAGCATAACGGGATCCCACATGAACACTGAAGCTTTCTTT. Its translation is CASITGSHMNTEAFF. The chain couples TRBV6-5 to TRBJ1-1; D is ambiguous. Germline CDR1 reads MNHEY; CDR2 reads SVGAGI. V was cut by 7 bases and J by 0 bases, with 15 bases left in between. The CDR3 length is 15 residues.